A selection of T cell receptor beta chains follows, all from one sample in a study of shared clonotypes between healthy human individuals. Sequencing used immunoSEQ multiplex PCR; TCRdb keeps in-frame clones, though not all of them. In the table there are roughly 450,000 clones, approximately 85% of which are singletons. The specimen sequenced was PBMCs. Receptors originate from a woman aged 40 to 50 in good health. Some clones in this sample may be carry-over from other donors' samples. Each CDR3 is given with its conserved first and last residue. Each record gives: J gene, V gene, D gene, clone size, CDR3 protein, CDR3 DNA. The D gene is left open where the match is weak. Only part of the rows carry a size: once, few, many, or a class if the clone is expanded.

TRBJ1-1	TRBV10-2	-	-	CASSEGTVNTEAFF	TGCGCCAGCAGTGAGGGGACGGTGAACACTGAAGCTTTCTTT
TRBJ1-4	TRBV7-9	-	-	CASSFPQGRAEKLFF	TGTGCCAGCAGCTTTCCACAGGGTCGGGCCGAAAAACTGTTTTTT
TRBJ2-1	TRBV4-2	TRBD2	many	CASSQVSGGLAGREQFF	TGTGCCAGCAGCCAAGTTTCGGGGGGACTAGCGGGACGTGAGCAGTTCTTC
TRBJ2-2	TRBV11-2	-	-	CASSLNSANTGELFF	TGTGCCAGCAGCTTGAACTCCGCGAACACCGGGGAGCTGTTTTTT
TRBJ1-6	TRBV4-1	TRBD1	-	CASSFDREDNSPLHF	TGCGCCAGCAGCTTCGACAGGGAAGATAATTCACCCCTCCACTTT
TRBJ2-3	TRBV28	-	many	CASSSNTDTQYF	TGTGCCAGCAGTTCGAACACAGATACGCAGTATTTT
TRBJ1-1	TRBV10-3	-	-	CATTELLNTEAFF	TGTGCCACCACAGAGTTACTGAACACTGAAGCTTTCTTT
TRBJ1-2	TRBV4-1	-	few	CASSQDSAESYTF	TGCGCCAGCAGCCAAGATTCGGCAGAAAGCTACACCTTC
TRBJ2-3	TRBV28	TRBD1	-	CASSAGTGGGTDTQYF	TGTGCCAGCAGTGCCGGGACAGGGGGCGGCACAGATACGCAGTATTTT
TRBJ1-2	TRBV2	-	once	CAGSRDDYGYTF	TGTGCCGGGAGTAGGGACGACTATGGCTACACCTTC
TRBJ2-1	TRBV27	TRBD2	-	CASSLLAYSYNEQFF	TGTGCCAGCAGCCTACTAGCGTATTCCTACAATGAGCAGTTCTTC
TRBJ2-7	TRBV15	-	-	CATRTDGAYEQYF	TGTGCCACCCGGACTGACGGGGCCTACGAGCAGTACTTC
TRBJ1-5	TRBV7-3	-	-	CASSLFPDQPQHF	TGTGCCAGCAGCTTATTTCCAGATCAGCCCCAGCATTTT
TRBJ1-4	TRBV28	TRBD1	-	CASSYPGQQNEKLFF	TGTGCCAGCAGCTATCCGGGACAGCAAAATGAAAAACTGTTTTTT
TRBJ2-3	TRBV6-4	TRBD2	-	CASSDGASGGTDTQYF	TGTGCCAGCAGTGACGGGGCTAGCGGGGGGACAGATACGCAGTATTTT
TRBJ2-7	TRBV2	-	-	CASKLEGGLEQYF	TGTGCCAGCAAACTCGAGGGGGGTCTCGAGCAGTACTTC
TRBJ2-1	TRBV7-9	-	-	CASSWAGSYNEQFF	TGTGCCAGCAGCTGGGCGGGATCCTACAATGAGCAGTTCTTC
TRBJ2-7	TRBV30	TRBD1	-	CAWRKGQGYEQYF	TGTGCCTGGAGGAAGGGACAGGGTTACGAGCAGTACTTC
TRBJ2-3	TRBV5-4	-	-	CASSRDSSTDTQYF	TGTGCCAGCAGCCGGGACTCCAGCACAGATACGCAGTATTTT
TRBJ2-7	TRBV12-5	-	once	CASGLQSGTQSYEQYF	TGTGCTAGTGGTTTACAGTCCGGGACACAGTCCTACGAGCAGTACTTC
TRBJ2-2	TRBV28	-	-	CASRELGRAYTGELFF	TGTGCCAGCAGGGAGTTGGGCAGGGCCTACACCGGGGAGCTGTTTTTT
TRBJ2-1	TRBV6-1	-	few	CASSREEYSAQFF	TGTGCCAGCAGCAGGGAGGAGTATTCCGCGCAGTTCTTC
TRBJ2-1	TRBV6-5	TRBD1	-	CASSSGQVAIIEQFF	TGTGCCAGCAGTTCGGGACAGGTTGCCATCATCGAGCAGTTCTTC
TRBJ2-7	TRBV27	-	-	CASSLGGSYEQYF	TGTGCCAGCAGTTTAGGGGGCTCCTACGAGCAGTACTTC
TRBJ2-6	TRBV6-1	-	many	CASSAGATGANVLTF	TGTGCCAGCAGTGCCGGGGCGACTGGGGCCAACGTCCTGACTTTC
TRBJ2-7	TRBV2	-	-	CASTLGAGVNEQYF	TGTGCCAGCACCTTGGGGGCGGGCGTCAACGAGCAGTACTTC
TRBJ2-2	TRBV7-6	-	-	CASSLNHGAGELFF	TGTGCCAGCAGCTTAAACCATGGGGCCGGGGAGCTGTTTTTT
TRBJ2-7	TRBV7-2	TRBD2	-	CASSLVGTSGRSSYEQYF	TGTGCCAGCAGCCTCGTCGGGACTAGCGGCAGGAGCTCCTACGAGCAGTACTTC
TRBJ1-1	TRBV6-6	-	-	CASSLSRMNTEAFF	TGTGCCAGCAGTTTAAGTAGGATGAACACTGAAGCTTTCTTT
TRBJ2-1	TRBV19	TRBD2	-	CASGLAGVDEQFF	TGTGCCAGCGGTCTAGCGGGAGTGGATGAGCAGTTCTTC
TRBJ2-1	TRBV28	-	-	CASSPLTKEQFF	TGTGCCAGCAGTCCCCTGACCAAAGAGCAGTTCTTC
TRBJ2-2	TRBV7-3	TRBD2	-	CASSLKLAETGELFF	TGTGCCAGCAGCTTAAAACTAGCGGAGACCGGGGAGCTGTTTTTT
TRBJ2-2	TRBV18	-	-	CASSPFPANTGELFF	TGTGCCAGCTCACCATTCCCAGCCAACACCGGGGAGCTGTTTTTT
TRBJ2-7	TRBV27	TRBD2	-	CASSKMVAGGSSYEQYF	TGTGCCAGCAGTAAAATGGTAGCGGGAGGGTCGTCGTACGAGCAGTACTTC
TRBJ2-1	TRBV4-2	-	-	CASSQGTHWDNEQFF	TGTGCCAGCAGCCAAGGGACCCACTGGGACAATGAGCAGTTCTTC
TRBJ2-1	TRBV27	-	-	CASSSTLSLSSYNEQFF	TGTGCCAGCAGTTCAACGCTTAGTCTCAGCTCCTACAATGAGCAGTTCTTC
TRBJ1-2	TRBV2	-	-	CASSFRGINYGYTF	TGTGCCAGCAGTTTCAGGGGAATAAACTATGGCTACACCTTC
TRBJ1-6	TRBV7-3	-	-	CASTREDEKGSNSPLHF	TGTGCCAGCACGCGCGAGGACGAAAAAGGGAGTAATTCACCCCTCCACTTT
TRBJ2-3	TRBV2	-	-	CASSSERTSTDTQYF	TGTGCCAGCAGTTCGGAGAGGACTAGCACAGATACGCAGTATTTT
TRBJ2-2	TRBV9	-	-	CASSVTAAGELFF	TGTGCCAGCAGCGTAACTGCCGCCGGGGAGCTGTTTTTT
TRBJ2-3	TRBV9	-	-	CASSVARGGDTQYF	TGTGCCAGCAGCGTAGCAAGGGGAGGAGATACGCAGTATTTT
TRBJ1-3	TRBV7-3	TRBD1	-	CASSSTGLGNTIYF	TGTGCCAGCAGCTCGACAGGGCTTGGAAACACCATATATTTT
TRBJ1-1	TRBV6-1	TRBD1	-	CASGGQMRTEAFF	TGTGCCAGCGGGGGACAGATGAGAACTGAAGCTTTCTTT
TRBJ2-7	TRBV10-3	-	-	CAISESAAAYYEQYF	TGTGCCATCAGTGAGTCCGCGGCCGCTTACTACGAGCAGTACTTC
TRBJ1-2	TRBV11-2	-	-	CASSKTLGYTF	TGTGCCAGCAGTAAGACACTAGGCTACACCTTC
TRBJ2-2	TRBV7-3	-	few	CASSPGHTGELFF	TGTGCCAGCAGCCCCGGACACACCGGGGAGCTGTTTTTT
TRBJ2-5	TRBV6-1	-	-	CASRWGGEETQYF	TGTGCCAGCAGGTGGGGCGGGGAAGAGACCCAGTACTTC
TRBJ1-2	TRBV7-2	-	once	CASSLELGDYGYTF	TGTGCCAGCAGCTTAGAGCTAGGGGACTATGGCTACACCTTC
TRBJ1-1	TRBV18	-	-	CASSPRGGTEAFF	TGTGCCAGCTCACCAAGGGGTGGCACTGAAGCTTTCTTT
TRBJ2-3	TRBV2	TRBD2	-	CASSAPSGREADTQYF	TGTGCCAGCAGTGCCCCTAGCGGGAGGGAGGCAGATACGCAGTATTTT
TRBJ1-3	TRBV6-6	-	once	CASARQELLSGNTIYF	TGTGCCAGCGCCAGACAGGAGCTACTCTCTGGAAACACCATATATTTT
TRBJ2-7	TRBV5-4	-	once	CASSWSSYEQYF	TGTGCCAGCAGCTGGAGCTCCTACGAGCAGTACTTC
TRBJ1-1	TRBV18	TRBD1	-	CASSGPDRGAFF	TGTGCCAGCTCAGGACCCGACAGGGGGGCTTTCTTT
TRBJ2-3	TRBV7-9	TRBD2	-	CASIGLAGDTQYF	TGTGCCAGCATCGGACTAGCGGGAGATACGCAGTATTTT
TRBJ2-7	TRBV23-1	-	-	CASSQTDLFSSYEQYF	TGCGCCAGCAGTCAAACCGACCTCTTCAGCTCCTACGAGCAGTACTTC
TRBJ2-2	TRBV27	TRBD2	-	CASSREVIDTGELFF	TGTGCCAGCAGTCGGGAGGTTATAGACACCGGGGAGCTGTTTTTT
TRBJ1-2	TRBV5-4	TRBD1	-	CASSYRGQGDYGYTF	TGTGCCAGCAGCTACAGGGGGCAGGGGGACTATGGCTACACCTTC
TRBJ2-7	TRBV10-1	-	few	CAGVEGRIDEQYF	TGCGCTGGAGTTGAGGGGAGGATTGACGAGCAGTACTTC
TRBJ2-1	TRBV5-1	TRBD1	-	CASGPQGGAYNEQFF	TGCGCCAGCGGGCCACAGGGGGGAGCCTACAATGAGCAGTTCTTC